This T cell receptor beta chain was documented in a study of CXCR3-negative and CXCR3-positive naive CD8 T cells. Preparation of TRB cDNA libraries relied on 5' RACE carrying UMI labels. TCRdb re-called the 5' RACE reads; every CDR3 protein appears as one record, without DNA. The sample totals 150,000 or so distinct CDR3 sequences. Germline assignment: CDR1 DFQATT and CDR2 SNEGSKA (reference sequence). The CDR3 consists of 12 residues. Details on this clonotype: As yet, its antigen is unknown.

Points from the study as a whole: Naive cells that were CXCR3-positive had more hydrophobic TRB CDR3s (compared with CXCR3-negative naive cells).

This chain uses TRBV20-1 with TRBJ1-2. The receptor was derived from a human donor in good health. Some clones in this sample may be carry-over from other donors' samples. Sequenced sample: naive CXCR3+ CD8+ T cells from blood. Subset here: CD45RO-CCR7+CD27+CD95- naive CD8+ T cells expressing CXCR3 (TNR3+). This CDR3 reads CSARDRSVSYTF.